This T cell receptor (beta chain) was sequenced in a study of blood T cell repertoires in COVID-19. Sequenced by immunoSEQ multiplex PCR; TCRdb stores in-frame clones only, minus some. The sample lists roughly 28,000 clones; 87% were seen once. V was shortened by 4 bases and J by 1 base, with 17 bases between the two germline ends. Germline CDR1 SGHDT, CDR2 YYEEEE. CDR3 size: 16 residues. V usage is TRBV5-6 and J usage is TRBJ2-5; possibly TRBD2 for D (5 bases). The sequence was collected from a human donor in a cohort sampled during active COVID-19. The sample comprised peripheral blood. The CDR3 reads CASSPQWGVFQETQYF. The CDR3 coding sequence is TGTGCCAGCAGCCCTCAATGGGGAGTCTTCCAAGAGACCCAGTACTTC.